This T cell receptor beta chain was found in a study of blood T cell repertoires in COVID-19. Study background: Samples representing acute and convalescent COVID-19 were sourced from the United States, Italy and Spain. In each case, the material was cDNA or gDNA derived from T cells, B-cell-depleted T cells, or PBMCs.

V trimming: 3 bases; J trimming: 8 bases; junction bases outside the gene matches: 13. The CDR3 length is 16 residues. CDR1 and CDR2 from the germline V gene are SGHNT and YYREEE (reference sequence). Followed longitudinally, the Seattle patients had been enrolled during active infection. The authors' processing: The assay estimated nucleated cells by amplifying reference gene primers. Clones were read by immunoSEQ multiplex PCR, and TCRdb kept only the in-frame ones, dropping some. The V and J calls and clone size come from that table; D and trimming were worked out from the DNA. The sample records under 250,000 clones, roughly 88% being singletons.

The TCR was taken from a woman older than 75 with COVID-19, enrolled during active disease. The chain joins TRBV5-4 to TRBJ1-3, with 8 bases identical to TRBD1. Input material: peripheral blood. CDR3 nucleotide sequence: TGTGCCAGCAGCTCAAAAGGGCCCCAGGGGGCACACACCATATATTTT. This encodes CASSSKGPQGAHTIYF.